This T cell receptor (beta chain) was captured in a study of CD8 T cells in Susac syndrome. With random hexamers, reverse transcription was performed on roughly 0.45 to 1 ug of RNA. Amplification of TCR beta CDR3 was carried out by immunoSEQ multiplex PCR, which covered 54 Vbeta and 13 Jbeta segments. MiXCR, run by TCRdb on the immunoSEQ multiplex PCR reads, gives a single entry per CDR3 protein. The profile shows around 81,000 distinct CDR3 sequences, 94% of them singletons. Study-level findings and limits: Within total CD8+ repertoires, 15 to 20 Susac-specific public clones were found, and within CD8+ TEMRA repertoires, five.

About this clonotype: Antigen unknown.

From blood CD8+ and CD4+ T cells, TCR beta sequences were generated. Germline CDR1 MGHDK, CDR2 SYGVNS. Between the trimmed V and J ends, which lost 4 bases and 3 bases, there was a span of 10 bases. The CDR3 loop spans 13 amino acids. Sequencing used CD8+ T cells from PBMCs. The TCR comes from a human donor with Susac syndrome. The chain has TRBV25-1 and TRBJ2-7; no reliable D call. CDR3 bases: TGTGCCAGCAGTGGACGGCACAACTACGAGCAGTACTTC. It codes for CASSGRHNYEQYF.